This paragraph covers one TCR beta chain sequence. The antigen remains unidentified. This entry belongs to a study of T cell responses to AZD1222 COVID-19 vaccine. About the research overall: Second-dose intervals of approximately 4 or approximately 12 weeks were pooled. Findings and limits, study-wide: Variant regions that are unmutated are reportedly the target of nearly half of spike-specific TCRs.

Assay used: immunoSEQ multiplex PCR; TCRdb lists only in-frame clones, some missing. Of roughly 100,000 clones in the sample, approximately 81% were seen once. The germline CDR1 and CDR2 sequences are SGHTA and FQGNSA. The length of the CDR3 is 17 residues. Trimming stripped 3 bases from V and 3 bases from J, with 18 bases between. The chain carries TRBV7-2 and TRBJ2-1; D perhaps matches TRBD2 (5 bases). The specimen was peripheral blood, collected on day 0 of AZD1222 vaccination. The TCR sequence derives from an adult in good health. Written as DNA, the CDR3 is TGTGCCAGCAGCTTTTCCTCTAGCCCCGAGCTCTACAATGAGCAGTTCTTC. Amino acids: CASSFSSSPELYNEQFF.